This T cell receptor beta chain was identified in a study of regulatory dendritic cells for organ transplantation. The table came from immunoSEQ multiplex PCR; TCRdb's copy has only in-frame clones and leaves some out. The sample carries 7,500 to 8,500 clones, over 60% recorded once. CFSE-labeled sorted T cells met regulatory or mature dendritic cells for 4 to 6 days. The CDR3 runs to 15 residues. Germline assignment: CDR1 KGHSY and CDR2 FQNENV. V was trimmed by 0 bases and J by 3 bases, leaving 9 bases between them. Study-level results: Resting memory CD8+ T cells held the most alloreactive clonotypes. Alloreactive memory CD8+ T cell pools varied considerably between individuals. Memory CD8+ T cells were the most oligoclonal; naive cells were highly diverse.

As regards this clone: Its antigen remains unknown. Other nucleotide sequences in the sample specify the same CDR3.

The chain uses TRBV16 and TRBJ1-5; a weak D match, TRBD1 (5 bases). Material for sequencing was memory CD4+ T cells from blood cultured with dendritic cells. Subset indicated: CD45RO+ memory T cells. The origin of this receptor is a human donor in good health. The CDR3 protein is CASSQSGQSNQPQHF. In DNA, the CDR3 is TGTGCCAGCAGCCAATCGGGGCAGTCCAATCAGCCCCAGCATTTT.